This TCR beta chain was captured in a study of T cell responses to AZD1222 COVID-19 vaccine. Study-level findings and limits: The sample set comprised mostly white British donors with more females, and clonal diversity was possibly underestimated.

Sequencing used immunoSEQ multiplex PCR; TCRdb keeps in-frame clones, though not all of them. The sample lists approximately 140,000 clones, about 92% seen once, with around 3% in the top ten. This CDR3 has 16 residues. Germline CDR1 reads LNHDA; CDR2 reads SQIVND (reference sequence). Losses at the gene ends were 3 bases for V and 3 bases for J; bases not matched to a gene: 8. A word on this clone: Its antigen is not known.

This receptor was identified in an adult in good health. The chain employs TRBV19 and TRBJ2-1, with 7 bases matching TRBD2. This sample comprised peripheral blood, obtained on day 0 of AZD1222 vaccination. The CDR3 nucleotides are TGTGCCAGTAGTATTCGGGCGGGAGCCGACTACAATGAGCAGTTCTTC. It specifies CASSIRAGADYNEQFF. Full variable domain (missing parts from reference TRBV19 and TRBJ2-1): DGGITQSPKYLFRKEGQNVTLSCEQNLNHDAMYWYRQDPGQGLRLIYYSQIVNDFQKGDIAEGYSVSREKKESFPLTVTSAQKNPTAFYLCASSIRAGADYNEQFFGPGTRLTVL.